The 8 T cell receptor beta chains in this list originate from one sample, sequenced in a study of T-cell memory formation after mild COVID-19. TCRdb called the 5' RACE reads again in MiXCR, with one record for every CDR3 protein. This sample has 65,000 to 90,000 distinct CDR3 sequences, with more than 10% found just once. Sequenced input: PBMCs or a T cell subset sorted from them (not recorded which). The receptors here all came from a young man who had mild COVID-19 (a few samples of this study predate the infection). Cell type and time point are not known.

The chain joins TRBV25-1 to TRBJ1-1, with D tentatively TRBD1 (5 bases). CDR3 length: 14 amino acids. Germline V gene sequence: CDR1 MGHDK, CDR2 SYGVNS. V gave up 4 bases and J gave up 4 bases, with 13 bases separating them. The CDR3 DNA reads TGTGCCAGCAGTGCCAACTACCAGGGCACTGAAGCTTTCTTT. Translated, it gives CASSANYQGTEAFF.

This clonotype was found many times. This sequence joins TRBV7-9 and TRBJ2-2, with D unclear. From germline, CDR1 is SEHNR and CDR2 FQNEAQ (reference sequence). V was trimmed by 4 bases and J by 5 bases, leaving 8 bases between them. The CDR3 has 13 amino acids. The CDR3 reads CASSYRVTGELFF. CDR3 in DNA: TGTGCCAGCAGCTACCGGGTGACCGGGGAGCTGTTTTTT.

This clonotype was observed at least ten times. This rearrangement joins TRBV7-9 to TRBJ2-3; 9 bases map to TRBD1. V lost 7 bases, J lost 0 bases, and 8 bases stayed unmatched. The germline V gene has CDR1 SEHNR and CDR2 FQNEAQ (reference sequence). The CDR3 is 16 residues long. CDR3 in amino acids: CASKGYRGPSTDTQYF. The CDR3 DNA reads as TGTGCCAGCAAGGGTTACAGGGGGCCAAGCACAGATACGCAGTATTTT.

The chain links TRBV9 to TRBJ2-7; 10 bases match TRBD2. Losses at the gene ends were 0 bases for V and 4 bases for J; bases not matched to a gene: 1. Germline assignment: CDR1 SGDLS and CDR2 YYNGEE. The length of the CDR3 is 14 residues. The CDR3 protein is CASSVGSGGYEQYF. The DNA for the CDR3 is TGTGCCAGCAGCGTAGGTAGCGGGGGGTACGAGCAGTACTTC.

This chain uses TRBV12-3 or TRBV12-4 with TRBJ1-5, with TRBD1 as a possible D gene (6 bases). CDR3 length equals 16 residues. V was trimmed by 3 bases and J by 2 bases, leaving 14 bases between them. The CDR3 DNA reads as TGTGCCAGCAGTTTCGAGTTGACAGGCGGCAATCAGCCCCAGCATTTT. Translation gives CASSFELTGGNQPQHF.

The chain couples TRBV6-4 to TRBJ2-2; possible D gene TRBD2, 5 bases. In germline, CDR1 is MRHNA, CDR2 SNTAGT. The CDR3 is 14 residues long. V was cut by 6 bases and J by 5 bases, with 13 bases left in between. Here the CDR3 DNA reads TGTGCCAGCAGCTACCGAGGCGGGACCGGGGAGCTGTTTTTT. Its protein is CASSYRGGTGELFF.

This clonotype was observed a few times. V is TRBV9 and J is TRBJ2-1, with a tentative D call TRBD2 (6 bases). Trimming pared 6 bases from V and 7 bases from J, leaving 14 bases between. The germline gives CDR1 SGDLS, CDR2 YYNGEE. The CDR3 is 13 amino acids. CDR3 sequence reads: CASNAGSGNEQFF. In DNA form, the CDR3 reads TGTGCCAGCAACGCGGGGTCGGGTAATGAGCAGTTCTTC.

This clonotype was counted many times. The V and J genes are TRBV7-2 and TRBJ2-3; D unresolved. V lost 3 bases, J lost 1 base, and 11 bases lay in between. Germline V gives CDR1 SGHTA, CDR2 FQGNSA. The CDR3 spans 15 residues. The CDR3 is CASSFPRRGTDTQYF. The CDR3, as DNA: TGTGCCAGCAGCTTCCCCCGTAGGGGCACAGATACGCAGTATTTT.